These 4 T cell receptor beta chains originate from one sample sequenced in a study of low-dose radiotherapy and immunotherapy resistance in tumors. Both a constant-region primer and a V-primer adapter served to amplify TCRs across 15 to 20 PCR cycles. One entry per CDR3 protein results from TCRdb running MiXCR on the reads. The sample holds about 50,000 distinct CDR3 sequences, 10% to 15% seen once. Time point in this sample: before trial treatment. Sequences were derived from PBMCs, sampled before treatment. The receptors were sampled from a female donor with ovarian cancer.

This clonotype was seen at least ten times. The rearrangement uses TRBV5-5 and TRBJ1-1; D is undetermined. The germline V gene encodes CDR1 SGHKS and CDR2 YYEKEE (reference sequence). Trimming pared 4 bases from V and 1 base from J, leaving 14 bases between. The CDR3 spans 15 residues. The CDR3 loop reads CASSIGPNRNTEAFF. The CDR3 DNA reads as TGTGCCAGCAGCATTGGACCTAATCGGAACACTGAAGCTTTCTTT. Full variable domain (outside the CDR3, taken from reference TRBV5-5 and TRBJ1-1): DAGVTQSPTHLIKTRGQQVTLRCSPISGHKSVSWYQQVLGQGPQFIFQYYEKEERGRGNFPDRFSARQFPNYSSELNVNALLLGDSALYLCASSIGPNRNTEAFFGQGTRLTVV.

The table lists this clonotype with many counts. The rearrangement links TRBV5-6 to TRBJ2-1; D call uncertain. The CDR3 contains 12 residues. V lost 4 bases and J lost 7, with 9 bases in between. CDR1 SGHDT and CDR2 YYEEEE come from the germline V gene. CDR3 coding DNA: TGTGCCAGCAGCGGGAATCCTAATGAGCAGTTCTTC. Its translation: CASSGNPNEQFF.

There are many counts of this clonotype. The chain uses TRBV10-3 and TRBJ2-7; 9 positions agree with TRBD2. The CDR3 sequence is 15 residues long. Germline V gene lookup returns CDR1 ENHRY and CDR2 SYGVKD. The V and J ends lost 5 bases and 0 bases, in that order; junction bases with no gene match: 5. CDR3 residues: CAISPLAGSSYEQYF. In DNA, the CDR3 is TGTGCCATCAGTCCACTAGCGGGCAGCTCCTACGAGCAGTACTTC.

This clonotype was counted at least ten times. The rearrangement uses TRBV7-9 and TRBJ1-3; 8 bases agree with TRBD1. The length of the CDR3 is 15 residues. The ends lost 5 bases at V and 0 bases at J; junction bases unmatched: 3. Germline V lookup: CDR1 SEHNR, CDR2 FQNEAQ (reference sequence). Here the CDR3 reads CASSTGQGSGNTIYF. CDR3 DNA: TGTGCCAGCAGCACCGGACAGGGCTCTGGAAACACCATATATTTT.